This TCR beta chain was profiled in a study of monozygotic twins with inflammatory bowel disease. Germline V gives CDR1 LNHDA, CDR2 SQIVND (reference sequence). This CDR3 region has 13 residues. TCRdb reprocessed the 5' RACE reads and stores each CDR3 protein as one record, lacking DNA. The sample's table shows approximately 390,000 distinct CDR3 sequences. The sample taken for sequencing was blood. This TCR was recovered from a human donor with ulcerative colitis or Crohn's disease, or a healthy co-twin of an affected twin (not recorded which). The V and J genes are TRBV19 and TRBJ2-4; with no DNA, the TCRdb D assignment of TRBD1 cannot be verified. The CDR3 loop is CASSMDRGNIQYF.